The 13 T cell receptor beta chains below all came from one sample that was sequenced in a study of shared clonotypes between healthy human individuals. CD45RO negativity and positive selection for CCR7 defined naive CD8 cells, a population that excluded terminally differentiated effector memory CD45RA+ cells. Here immunoSEQ multiplex PCR was the method, and the copy in TCRdb shows in-frame clones only, minus some. The sample gives about 680,000 clones, about 90% of which show up once; more than 20% is in the top ten. Sequencing was done on a sample of naive CD8+ T cells sorted from blood. The receptor set was obtained from a man aged 30 to 45 in good health.

The gene calls are TRBV6-5 and TRBJ1-4, with TRBD1 matching 9 bases. V shed 6 bases and J 7 bases; nucleotides not matched to a gene: 6. Germline V gene sequence: CDR1 MNHEY, CDR2 SVGAGI. CDR3 length equals 14 residues. The CDR3 sequence: CASRPQGAREKLFF. The DNA of the CDR3 is TGTGCCAGCAGACCACAGGGGGCGCGTGAAAAACTGTTTTTT.

The rearrangement uses TRBV19 and TRBJ2-7; unclear D gene. This CDR3 has 15 amino acids. Germline CDR1 and CDR2: LNHDA and SQIVND (reference sequence). V gave up 8 bases and J gave up 2 bases, with 19 bases separating them. In DNA, the CDR3 is TGTGCCAGTTCAAGAAGCGTTACCCCTACCTACGAGCAGTACTTC. Encoded protein: CASSRSVTPTYEQYF.

This chain joins TRBV5-1 and TRBJ1-1; 7 bases are shared with TRBD1. Per the germline V gene, CDR1 is SGHRS and CDR2 is YFSETQ. Trimming cost V 4 bases and J 5 bases; bases outside gene matches: 14. This CDR3 contains 16 residues. The CDR3 sequence: CASSADSHSGGTEAFF. For the CDR3, the DNA is TGCGCCAGCAGCGCGGACAGCCACTCAGGGGGGACTGAAGCTTTCTTT.

The chain joins TRBV7-8 to TRBJ2-7, with no clear D. CDR3 length: 12 amino acids. With 0 bases removed from V and 5 bases from J, the gap between germline ends came to 5 bases. The germline V gene encodes CDR1 SGHVS and CDR2 FQNEAQ. Here the CDR3 reads CASSLALNEQYF. The CDR3 bases are TGTGCCAGCAGCTTAGCACTGAACGAGCAGTACTTC. Combining the CDR3 with reference TRBV7-8 and TRBJ2-7 gives the whole variable domain GAGVSQSPRYKVAKRGQDVALRCDPISGHVSLFWYQQALGQGPEFLTYFQNEAQLDKSGLPSDRFFAERPEGSVSTLKIQRTQQEDSAVYLCASSLALNEQYFGPGTRLTVT.

The V call is TRBV14, the J call TRBJ2-1; maybe TRBD1 (7 bases). CDR1 and CDR2 (germline): SGHDN, FVKESK. This CDR3 spans 15 amino acids. The V end lost 1 base, the J end lost 7 bases, and 14 bases lay between the germline ends. This chain's CDR3 is CASSQGQGGWNEQFF. The DNA of the CDR3 is TGTGCCAGCAGCCAAGGACAGGGAGGATGGAATGAGCAGTTCTTC.

The V call is TRBV13, the J call TRBJ2-3; 12 bases line up with TRBD2. The V gene's germline CDR1 is PRHDT and CDR2 FYEKMQ (reference sequence). The CDR3 totals 15 residues. The trim removed 3 bases at V and 5 bases at J, leaving 3 bases unmatched. CDR3 coding DNA: TGTGCCAGCAGCTTTTCGGGACTAGCGGGAGATACGCAGTATTTT. It yields the protein CASSFSGLAGDTQYF.

Details on this clone: Additional DNA sequences in this sample encode the identical CDR3. The CDR3: CSAQNTGELFF. CDR3 bases: TGCAGTGCCCAGAACACCGGGGAGCTGTTTTTT. The V call is TRBV20-1, the J call TRBJ2-2; D is unclear. In germline, CDR1 is DFQATT, CDR2 SNEGSKA (reference sequence). V lost 6 bases, J lost 1 base, and 3 bases lay in between. The CDR3 totals 11 residues.

This clone has just one count. This chain uses TRBV5-4 with TRBJ2-7; 7 bases are shared with TRBD1. The germline CDR1 and CDR2 sequences are SGHNT and YYREEE (reference sequence). There are 14 residues in the CDR3. V was pared by 4 bases and J by 0 bases, with 4 bases of the junction left unmatched. This CDR3 reads CASSPRDSSYEQYF. As DNA, the CDR3 is TGTGCCAGCAGCCCCCGGGACAGCTCCTACGAGCAGTACTTC.

The gene calls are TRBV7-3 and TRBJ2-5; a possible D gene is TRBD2 (5 bases). Germline assignment: CDR1 SGHTA and CDR2 FQGTGA. V lost 5 bases to trimming and J lost 5 bases, with 18 bases between them. The CDR3 spans 15 residues. This CDR3 is CASSKDGGVWETQYF. The CDR3 coding sequence is TGTGCCAGCAGCAAAGACGGAGGAGTGTGGGAGACCCAGTACTTC.

CDR3 coding DNA: TGCAGCGTGGAACACCTGATGAGCTCCTACAATGAGCAGTTCTTC. Translated: CSVEHLMSSYNEQFF. The chain has TRBV29-1 and TRBJ2-1; the D is unclear. The CDR3 consists of 15 residues. Trimming removed 6 bases from V and 0 bases from J, with 15 bases in between. The germline V gene has CDR1 SQVTM and CDR2 ANQGSEA.

The chain recombines TRBV9 with TRBJ2-1, with 10 bases lining up with TRBD1. Losses at the gene ends were 0 bases for V and 6 bases for J; bases not matched to a gene: 15. The CDR3 consists of 19 residues. From germline, CDR1 is SGDLS and CDR2 YYNGEE. The DNA of the CDR3 is TGTGCCAGCAGCGTAGGAAGGGGGGTGGAATGGGACAGGGGCAATGAGCAGTTCTTC. The encoded protein is CASSVGRGVEWDRGNEQFF.

This chain joins TRBV6-5 and TRBJ2-7; 11 bases align to TRBD2. The CDR3 extends over 15 amino acids. CDR1 and CDR2 (germline): MNHEY, SVGAGI. V trimming: 2 bases; J trimming: 5 bases; junction bases outside the gene matches: 5. The CDR3 DNA follows: TGTGCCAGCAGTTACAGCGCTAGCGGGAGGAACGAGCAGTACTTC. Protein: CASSYSASGRNEQYF.

The V call is TRBV27, the J call TRBJ2-5, with TRBD2 identical over 13 bases. The CDR3 totals 15 residues. Germline CDR1 MNHEY, CDR2 SMNVEV (reference sequence). V shed 4 bases, J shed 3 bases, and the junction held 2 bases outside the gene matches. DNA of the CDR3: TGTGCCAGCAGTTGGGGACTAGCGGGAAAAGAGACCCAGTACTTC. It yields the protein CASSWGLAGKETQYF.